The sequence of this TCR beta chain was determined in a study of blood T cells in healthy people across ages. On this clonotype: Its specificity is not known.

V was pared by 7 bases and J by 7 bases, with 6 bases of the junction left unmatched. Germline V gene data show CDR1 as DFQATT and CDR2 as SNEGSKA (reference sequence). The CDR3 has 13 amino acids. Study conclusions and caveats: Estimated diversity, derived from one million T cells, was regarded as an underestimate. As naive T cell percentage varied, TCR beta diversity correlated strongly with it. Across the age range, TCR beta diversity per million T cells fell in a roughly linear way.

The second PCR ran roughly 7 to 11 cycles with a sample-barcoded 5' primer and J-beta primers. TCRdb reprocessed the 5' RACE reads with MiXCR, giving one entry per CDR3 protein. The data contain hundreds of thousands of distinct CDR3 sequences, roughly 35% of them seen just once; the ten biggest clones take up under 15%. The origin of this receptor is a man between 18 and 35 years old in good health. The specimen sequenced was blood. This chain joins TRBV20-1 and TRBJ1-4, with 10 bases aligning to TRBD1. The CDR3 here is CSVTRDRGEKLFF. As DNA, the CDR3 is TGCAGTGTCACCCGGGACAGGGGTGAAAAACTGTTTTTT.